A single sample gave rise to the 21 T cell receptor beta chains below, sequenced in a study of blood T cell repertoires in COVID-19 (dated by TCRdb to 2020 to 2021). Libraries were built with the immunoSEQ multiplex PCR assay. Held by TCRdb, this immuneACCESS table contains in-frame sequences only and omits some clones. Under half of the omission traces to an unresolved V gene where checked; the cause of the rest is unknown. The sample profile shows around 170,000 clones; about nine tenths of them were found once. Roughly 24% of the sample is in the top ten clones. Sequencing was performed on peripheral blood. The origin of the receptors is a man between 60 and 75 years old with acute or convalescent COVID-19.

V usage is TRBV12-3 or TRBV12-4 and J usage is TRBJ1-2; TRBD1 matches 7 bases. Trimming cost V 5 bases and J 5 bases; bases outside gene matches: 5. The CDR3 has 13 amino acids. CDR3 sequence (DNA): TGTGCCAGCAGTCCGGGGACAGTTTATGGCTACACCTTC. Amino acid sequence: CASSPGTVYGYTF.

The chain joins TRBV30 to TRBJ2-5, with 9 bases identical to TRBD1. Germline V gene lookup returns CDR1 GTSNPN and CDR2 SVGIG (reference sequence). Trimming cost V 3 bases and J 5 bases; bases outside gene matches: 13. This CDR3 contains 16 residues. The CDR3 is CAWSPTDRGLTETQYF. The CDR3 DNA reads as TGTGCCTGGAGCCCCACCGACAGGGGGTTAACGGAGACCCAGTACTTC.

The CDR3 coding sequence is TGTGCCAGCAGCGAGGGACAGGGGGATTACTATGGCTACACCTTC. This codes for CASSEGQGDYYGYTF. V gene TRBV2 combines with J gene TRBJ1-2; 11 bases match TRBD1. J was trimmed by 3 bases and V by 6 bases; bases with no gene match: 6. Germline values: CDR1 SNHLY, CDR2 FYNNEI. The CDR3 sequence is 15 residues long.

The chain joins TRBV7-2 to TRBJ1-5, with TRBD1 identical over 7 bases. CDR3 length equals 15 residues. V lost 1 base and J lost 6; bases outside the gene matches: 6. Germline loops: CDR1 SGHTA, CDR2 FQGNSA. CDR3 amino acids: CASSLGPRGIQPQHF. CDR3 in DNA: TGTGCCAGCAGCTTAGGGCCCAGGGGGATTCAGCCCCAGCATTTT.

The chain is built from TRBV14 and TRBJ1-2; D unclear. CDR1 is SGHDN, CDR2 FVKESK, per germline. The CDR3 is 15 residues long. Trimming pared 0 bases from V and 4 bases from J, leaving 12 bases between. The CDR3 sequence: CASSQEGGHGYGYTF. The CDR3 DNA reads as TGTGCCAGCAGCCAAGAAGGCGGTCATGGCTATGGCTACACCTTC.

The rearrangement uses TRBV19 and TRBJ2-7; weak D call: TRBD1 (6 bases). The CDR3 extends over 14 amino acids. Looked up from germline, CDR1 is LNHDA and CDR2 is SQIVND (reference sequence). Trimming stripped 5 bases from V and 7 bases from J, with 18 bases between. The DNA for the CDR3 is TGTGCCAGTAGTCCAAAACAGGGCCGTGAGGAGCAGTACTTC. This gives the protein CASSPKQGREEQYF.

The chain combines TRBV6-6 with TRBJ1-5, with D uncertain. The CDR3 covers 13 residues. CDR1 is MNHNY, CDR2 SVGAGI, per germline (reference sequence). The V and J ends lost 6 bases and 6 bases respectively, with 12 bases between them. DNA for the CDR3: TGTGCCAGCAGCCCTCGACACGGTCAGCCCCAGCATTTT. This sequence encodes CASSPRHGQPQHF.

The chain employs TRBV11-3 and TRBJ2-1, with D maybe TRBD2 (5 bases). This CDR3 spans 12 amino acids. CDR1 and CDR2 from the germline V gene are SGHNT and YENEEA. Deletions cut 2 bases from V and 8 bases from J, with 7 bases between. CDR3 protein: CASSLSGYEQFF. CDR3 sequence (DNA): TGTGCCAGCAGCTTATCGGGGTATGAGCAGTTCTTC. The full variable domain, its missing parts supplied by reference TRBV11-3 and TRBJ2-1, is EAGVVQSPRYKIIEKKQPVAFWCNPISGHNTLYWYLQNLGQGPELLIRYENEEAVDDSQLPKDRFSAERLKGVDSTLKIQPAELGDSAVYLCASSLSGYEQFFGPGTRLTVL.

V and J are TRBV4-3 and TRBJ1-1, with 8 nucleotides matching TRBD1. Trimming at V came to 0 bases and at J to 1 base, leaving 4 bases not matched to a gene. The germline V gene has CDR1 LGHNA and CDR2 YSLEER. This CDR3 comprises 16 residues. The CDR3 DNA follows: TGCGCCAGCAGCCAAGAGACTGGACAGGGGAACACTGAAGCTTTCTTT. This gives the protein CASSQETGQGNTEAFF.

The genes are TRBV3-1 (or the pseudogene TRBV3-2) and TRBJ1-5; 9 positions agree with TRBD1. V was pared by 5 bases and J by 4 bases, with 9 bases of the junction left unmatched. CDR1 and CDR2 (germline): LGHDT, YNNKEL (reference sequence). CDR3 length: 16 residues. This CDR3 is CASSNSPGQGNQPQHF. The CDR3 nucleotides read TGTGCCAGCAGCAACTCTCCGGGACAGGGTAATCAGCCCCAGCATTTT.

This chain joins TRBV3-1 (or the pseudogene TRBV3-2) and TRBJ1-6; D unresolved. V gave up 1 base and J gave up 6 bases, with 13 bases separating them. Germline V gene data show CDR1 as LGHDT and CDR2 as YNNKEL (reference sequence). This CDR3 has 16 residues. The CDR3: CASSQAPPWANSPLHF. CDR3 in DNA: TGTGCCAGCAGCCAAGCCCCACCCTGGGCTAATTCACCCCTCCACTTT.

The genes are TRBV27 and TRBJ2-2; D unresolved. Germline CDR1 MNHEY, CDR2 SMNVEV (reference sequence). The CDR3 runs 16 residues. The ends were cut back, 5 bases at V and 0 bases at J, with 13 bases in the middle. The CDR3 is CASSKETTANTGELFF. CDR3 in DNA: TGTGCCAGCAGTAAAGAGACAACTGCGAACACCGGGGAGCTGTTTTTT.

The V gene is TRBV7-9, the J gene TRBJ1-3; TRBD1 is a possible D gene (6 bases). There are 15 residues in the CDR3. V dropped 1 base and J dropped 2 bases, with 9 bases sitting between them. The V gene's germline CDR1 is SEHNR and CDR2 FQNEAQ (reference sequence). The chain's CDR3 is CASSLGTDPGNTIYF. As DNA, the CDR3 is TGTGCCAGCAGCTTAGGGACAGATCCTGGAAACACCATATATTTT.

The chain uses TRBV28 and TRBJ1-5, with 9 bases fitting TRBD1. Germline V CDR1 and CDR2: MDHEN, SYDVKM. This CDR3 contains 13 residues. Trimming took 5 bases from V and 6 from J; bases not matched to a gene: 2. CDR3 bases: TGTGCCAGCAGTGGGGACAGGGCTCAGCCCCAGCATTTT. This translates into CASSGDRAQPQHF.

This sequence joins TRBV7-9 and TRBJ2-7; D is perhaps TRBD1 (5 bases). Germline V CDR1 and CDR2: SEHNR, FQNEAQ (reference sequence). Trimming removed 8 bases at V and 1 base at J, with 6 bases between. CDR3 length: 11 residues. The CDR3 reads CASQGSYEQYF. The CDR3 DNA sequence: TGTGCCAGCCAGGGATCCTACGAGCAGTACTTC.

The chain combines TRBV24-1 with TRBJ2-1, with D perhaps matching TRBD1 (6 bases). The CDR3 is 17 residues long. The V gene lost 2 bases and the J gene lost 7 bases, with 20 bases spanning the gap. CDR1 is KGHDR, CDR2 SFDVKD, per germline. CDR3 protein: CATSDSGRQGLSNEQFF. The CDR3 nucleotides are TGTGCCACCAGTGATTCAGGGCGGCAGGGGCTATCTAATGAGCAGTTCTTC.

This clone was counted between two and nine times. The chain links TRBV11-2 to TRBJ2-7; TRBD1 matches at 11 bases. Trimming at V came to 5 bases and at J to 3 bases, leaving 6 bases not matched to a gene. Germline assignment: CDR1 SGHAT and CDR2 FQNNGV. The CDR3 loop spans 15 amino acids. The CDR3: CASSPGTGGDYEQYF. CDR3 bases: TGTGCCAGCAGCCCGGGGACAGGGGGGGACTACGAGCAGTACTTC. Full variable domain (missing parts from reference TRBV11-2 and TRBJ2-7): EAGVAQSPRYKIIEKRQSVAFWCNPISGHATLYWYQQILGQGPKLLIQFQNNGVVDDSQLPKDRFSAERLKGVDSTLKIQPAKLEDSAVYLCASSPGTGGDYEQYFGPGTRLTVT.

The rearrangement uses TRBV10-3 and TRBJ1-6, with no clear D. The CDR3 has 12 residues. Germline V gene data show CDR1 as ENHRY and CDR2 as SYGVKD. With 6 bases removed from V and 10 bases from J, the gap between germline ends came to 10 bases. The CDR3 DNA reads as TGTGCCATCAGGGGCACCGAATCACCCCTCCACTTT. This encodes CAIRGTESPLHF.

The V call is TRBV5-1, the J call TRBJ2-5, with TRBD1 identical over 9 bases. The CDR3 runs 17 residues. Germline CDR1 SGHRS, CDR2 YFSETQ. The trim removed 5 bases at V and 5 bases at J, leaving 16 bases unmatched. This CDR3 is CASRAGQGSILGETQYF. CDR3 DNA sequence: TGCGCCAGCAGGGCGGGACAGGGTTCGATCCTGGGGGAGACCCAGTACTTC.

This chain uses TRBV5-1 with TRBJ1-4, with 7 bases identical to TRBD1. The V and J ends lost 5 bases and 4 bases, in that order; junction bases with no gene match: 8. Germline V gene data show CDR1 as SGHRS and CDR2 as YFSETQ. The length of the CDR3 is 15 residues. The CDR3 DNA reads TGCGCCAGCAGGGAGGGGACAGCTAGTAATGAAAAACTGTTTTTT. Protein product: CASREGTASNEKLFF.

The chain combines TRBV6-5 with TRBJ1-1, with a weak D call TRBD1 (5 bases). The CDR3 is 15 residues long. Germline V gene sequence: CDR1 MNHEY, CDR2 SVGAGI. With 0 bases removed from V and 5 bases from J, the gap between germline ends came to 13 bases. The DNA of the CDR3 is TGTGCCAGCAGTTACTCGGGGCAGGGCTGGACTGAAGCTTTCTTT. Its translation: CASSYSGQGWTEAFF.